A selection of T cell receptor beta chains follows, all from one sample in a study of cytomegalovirus exposure and HLA in healthy donors. The method was immunoSEQ multiplex PCR; TCRdb's version includes in-frame clones alone and lacks a portion of them. The sample lists about 280,000 clones, roughly 90% occurring once. The sequencing input was PBMCs. These receptors all stem from a woman between 18 and 29 years old in good health and CMV-seronegative. The CDR3 runs from the conserved cysteine through the conserved F or W. Clone sizes are given selectively: once, few, many, or a class where the clone is expanded.

TRBV7-2	NA	CASSPYQYLGEQYF
TRBV5-6	NA	CASSTAAYEQYF
TRBV4-3	NA	CASSQGTGYYNEQFF
TRBV6-1	NA	CASSAVIPRRDTEAFF
TRBV11-2	NA	CASSLDRTDIYEQYF
TRBV7-9	NA	CASSPRGSGGAEQFF
TRBV2	NA	CASTRESSTDTQYF
TRBV28	NA	CASSLRGGPKNIQYF
TRBV7-2	few	CASSRPSGRAWEQYF
TRBV9	NA	CASSDGTSGEYEQYF
TRBV19	NA	CASSIALLTEAFF
TRBV5-5	NA	CASSRTGQSHQPQHF
TRBV2	NA	CASSEALGSTDTQYF
TRBV28	NA	CASSLTVGLAGDRDTQYF
TRBV4-3	NA	CASSQDTSGKQYNEQFF
TRBV7-9	NA	CASSPTSGRIDEQFF
TRBV7-9	NA	CASSLFTSTGELFF
TRBV28	NA	CAGGASDGLGEQFF
TRBV4-2	NA	CATLRPGSSAAGYTF
TRBV28	NA	CASRVSRVYGYTF
TRBV12-5	NA	CASAEAYNEQFF
TRBV28	NA	CASSPGSGTKNIQYF
TRBV6-5	NA	CASSFYRDYPYNEQFF
TRBV5-1	NA	CASSEGGSSGNTIYF
TRBV9	NA	CASSSWDSTEAFF
TRBV19	NA	CASSNGGGPDEQYF
TRBV7-6	NA	CASSSPGSEKLFF
TRBV28	NA	CASSLQTTPNTEAFF
TRBV9	NA	CASSVGLGGLTDEQYF
TRBV11-2	NA	CASSLGVVGRDGEQFF
TRBV7-2	NA	CASRMMGGDWTYEQYF
TRBV11-1	NA	CASSLDQGNRETQYF
TRBV28	NA	CASRAVLGTGELFF
TRBV15	NA	CATSRDQTGTGVSVF
TRBV9	NA	CASSVVAEGYNEQFF
TRBV5-1	NA	CASSPSVSGRAGSDTGELFF
TRBV27	NA	CASSRGVRGTEAFF
TRBV27	few	CASRRGGQGRGYTF
TRBV27	NA	CATGRGGYEQYF
TRBV27	NA	CASRSLTGQTNEKLFF
TRBV7-3	many	CASSPQGGGQPQHF
TRBV6-4	NA	CASSDVEPGQDLSNQPQHF
TRBV27	NA	CASSWGTNPLGGYTF
TRBV7-2	NA	CASSPKGREVTYEQYF
TRBV7-6	NA	CASSPLTSGSPDTQYF
TRBV9	NA	CASSAGQEIPYGYTF
TRBV28	NA	CASSFFPYEQYF
TRBV19	NA	CASSMNANSYEQYF
TRBV10-3	NA	CAIRKREDETQYF
TRBV9	NA	CASSVGLAYSYEQYF
TRBV7-9	NA	CASSPQVGQGVREQYF
TRBV6-5	NA	CASTPNGVTEAFF
TRBV19	once	CASSPRTGTVQETQYF
TRBV14	NA	CASSPSLAGGHGYTF
TRBV6-5	NA	CASSYTRRLETQYF
TRBV28	few	CASSLGTSGSTEQYF
TRBV5-4	NA	CASSLKREEWNEQFF